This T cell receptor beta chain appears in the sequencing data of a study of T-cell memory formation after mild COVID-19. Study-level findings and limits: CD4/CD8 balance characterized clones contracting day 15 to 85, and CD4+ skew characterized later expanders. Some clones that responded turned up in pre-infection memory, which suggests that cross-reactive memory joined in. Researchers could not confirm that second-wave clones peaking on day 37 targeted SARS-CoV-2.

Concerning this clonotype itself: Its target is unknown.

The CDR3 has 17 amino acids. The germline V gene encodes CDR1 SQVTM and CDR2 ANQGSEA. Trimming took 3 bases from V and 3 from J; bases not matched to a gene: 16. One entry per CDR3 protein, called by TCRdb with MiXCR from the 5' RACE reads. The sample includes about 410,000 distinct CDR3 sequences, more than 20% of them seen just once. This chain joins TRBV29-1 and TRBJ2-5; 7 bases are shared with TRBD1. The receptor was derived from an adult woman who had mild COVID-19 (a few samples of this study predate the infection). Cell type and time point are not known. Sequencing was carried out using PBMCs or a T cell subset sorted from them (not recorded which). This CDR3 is CSVDRRYQGQYEETQYF. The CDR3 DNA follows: TGCAGCGTTGATAGGCGCTACCAGGGACAGTACGAAGAGACCCAGTACTTC.